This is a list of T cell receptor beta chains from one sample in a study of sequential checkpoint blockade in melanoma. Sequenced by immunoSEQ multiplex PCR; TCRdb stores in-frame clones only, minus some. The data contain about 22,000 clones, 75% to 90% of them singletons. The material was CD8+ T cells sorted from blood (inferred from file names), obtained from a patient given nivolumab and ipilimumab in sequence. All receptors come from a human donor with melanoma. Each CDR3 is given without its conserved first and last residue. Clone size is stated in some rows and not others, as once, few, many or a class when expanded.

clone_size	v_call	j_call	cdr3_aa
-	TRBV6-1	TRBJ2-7	ATCPLRQGGYEQY
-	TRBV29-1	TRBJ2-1	SVVPGNGEQF
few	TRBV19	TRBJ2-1	ASSIQGASYNEQF
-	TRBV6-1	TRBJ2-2	ASSVGGRTGELF
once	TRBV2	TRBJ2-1	ASSFGYSYNEQF
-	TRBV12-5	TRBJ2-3	ASGGLVRDTQY
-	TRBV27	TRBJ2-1	ASSLSAGSSYNEQF
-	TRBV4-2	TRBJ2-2	ASSPLHGGTNTGELF
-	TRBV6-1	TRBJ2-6	ASSELRGGSSGANVLT
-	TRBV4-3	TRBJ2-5	ASSQDGEETQY
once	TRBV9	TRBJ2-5	ASSVGGSETQY
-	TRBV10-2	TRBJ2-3	ASSELGRTDTQY
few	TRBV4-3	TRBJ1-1	ASSPSQGMNTEAF
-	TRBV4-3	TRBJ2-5	ASSQDPIRGEEETQY
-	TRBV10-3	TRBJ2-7	AISEGRVNEQY
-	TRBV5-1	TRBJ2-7	ASSNKQGSYEQY
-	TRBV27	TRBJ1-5	ASSQGAGSNQPQH
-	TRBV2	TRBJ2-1	ASSVRYNEQF
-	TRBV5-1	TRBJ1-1	ASSSTGPVEAF
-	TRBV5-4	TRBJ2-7	ASSPPTGSSYEQY
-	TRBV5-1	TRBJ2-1	ASSLRLARYNEQF
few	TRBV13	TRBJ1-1	ASSLSDRRLNTEAF
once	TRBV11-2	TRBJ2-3	ASSLTDTQY
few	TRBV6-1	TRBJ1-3	ASSPLEFSGNTIY
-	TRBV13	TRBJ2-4	ASSDQVAKNIQY
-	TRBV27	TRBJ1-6	ASSSWAGINSPLH
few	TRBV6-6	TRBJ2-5	ASSPTGGIETQY
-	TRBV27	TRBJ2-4	ASSFWPLAKNIQY
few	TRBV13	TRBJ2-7	ASSRSYEQY
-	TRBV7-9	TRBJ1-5	ASSLQGPYQPQH
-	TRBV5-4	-	ASSFRGLTEQY
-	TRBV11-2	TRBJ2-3	ASSLGPQVTDTQY
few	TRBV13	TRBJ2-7	ASSLGLAGIYNEQY
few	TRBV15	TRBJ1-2	ATSTYDSLKDYGYT
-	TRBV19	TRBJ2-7	ASSAVGAGHYEQY
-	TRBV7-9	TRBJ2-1	ASSPTGIYNEQF
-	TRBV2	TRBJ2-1	ASKGEGTYNEQF
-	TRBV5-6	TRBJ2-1	ASSLGLAGFYNEQF
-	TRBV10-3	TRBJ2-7	AISESGDRTYEQY
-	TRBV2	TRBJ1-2	ASSQPGVSYGYT
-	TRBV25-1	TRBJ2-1	ASSAGQYNEQF
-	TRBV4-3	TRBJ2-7	ASSEGDGYEQY
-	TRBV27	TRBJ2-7	ASSLLGTGHYEQY
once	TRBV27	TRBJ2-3	ASSLYLSGGASATDTQY
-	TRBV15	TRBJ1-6	ATSTAGGYNSPLH
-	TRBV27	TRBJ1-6	ASSLIPGRGNSPLH
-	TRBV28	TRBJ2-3	ASSLPVHSGRALGTDTQY
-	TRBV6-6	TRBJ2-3	ASSYLAGTSTDTQY
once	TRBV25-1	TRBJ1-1	ASGQGATEAF
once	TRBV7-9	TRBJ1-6	ASSPRFGSYNSPLH
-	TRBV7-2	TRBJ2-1	ASSLGGGLAGGPQQF
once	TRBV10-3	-	AISSGTIGYEQY
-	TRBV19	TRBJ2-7	ASSTTGSASYEQY
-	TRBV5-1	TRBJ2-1	ASSVGEGGRKYNEQF
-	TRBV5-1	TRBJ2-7	ASSSIPGRRDTSYEQY
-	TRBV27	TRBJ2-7	ASRPTGSYEQY
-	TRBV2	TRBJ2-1	ASSEGQGVYNEQF
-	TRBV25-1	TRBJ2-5	ASSELTGYQETQY
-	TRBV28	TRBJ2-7	ASSAIQGVYEQY